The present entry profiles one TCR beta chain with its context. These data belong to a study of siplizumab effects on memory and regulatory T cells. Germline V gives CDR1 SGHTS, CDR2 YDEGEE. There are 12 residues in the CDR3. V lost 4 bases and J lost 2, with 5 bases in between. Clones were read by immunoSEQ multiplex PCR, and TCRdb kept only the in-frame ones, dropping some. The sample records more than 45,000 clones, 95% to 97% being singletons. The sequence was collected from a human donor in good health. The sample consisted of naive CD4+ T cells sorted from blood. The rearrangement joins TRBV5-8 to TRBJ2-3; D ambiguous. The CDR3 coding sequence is TGTGCCAGCAGCCGCCCCACAGATACGCAGTATTTT. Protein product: CASSRPTDTQYF.